This T cell receptor (beta chain) was found in a study of cytomegalovirus exposure and HLA in healthy donors. Notes on the study in general: Earlier analysis looked at TCR beta V segments, and most were productive about 87% or about 30% of the time. Later on, an analysis tied roughly 17,000 TCR beta sequences to HLA alleles at 0.05 false discovery rate. In a later analysis, several top co-occurrence clusters appeared linked to parvovirus B19, influenza, CMV and Epstein-Barr virus. Relative to the approximately 700-donor mean, N-insertions were reportedly fewer in an Asian-associated ancestry cluster in a later analysis.

By share of the sample, this clone is medium-sized. Antigen: not known. V was trimmed by 0 bases and J by 8 bases, leaving 12 bases between them. Germline CDR1 is SGHKS and CDR2 is YYEKEE (reference sequence). The CDR3 runs 14 residues. Amplification used 60 Vbeta primers and 13 Jbeta primers. The method was immunoSEQ multiplex PCR; TCRdb's version includes in-frame clones alone and lacks a portion of them. The repertoire includes 150,000 to 160,000 clones, approximately 72% of them detected once, and 2.8% sits in the top ten. The sample was PBMCs. The clonotype was recovered from a man younger than 30 in good health and CMV-seronegative. This chain links TRBV5-5 with TRBJ2-1; D may be TRBD1 (5 bases). The CDR3 region is CASSLGGWGDEQFF. Here the CDR3 DNA reads TGTGCCAGCAGCTTGGGGGGATGGGGCGATGAGCAGTTCTTC.